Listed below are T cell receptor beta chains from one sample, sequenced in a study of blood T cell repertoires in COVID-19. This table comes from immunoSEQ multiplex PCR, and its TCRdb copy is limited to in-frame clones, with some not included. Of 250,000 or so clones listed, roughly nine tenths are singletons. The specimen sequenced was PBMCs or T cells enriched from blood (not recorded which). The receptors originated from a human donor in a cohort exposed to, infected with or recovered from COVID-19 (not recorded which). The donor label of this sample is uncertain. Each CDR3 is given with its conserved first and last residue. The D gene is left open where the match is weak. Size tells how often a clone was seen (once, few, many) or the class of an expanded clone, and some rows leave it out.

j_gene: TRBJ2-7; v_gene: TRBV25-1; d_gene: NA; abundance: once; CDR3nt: TGTGCCAGCAGGACAGGTTCCGAGCAGTACTTC; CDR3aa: CASRTGSEQYF
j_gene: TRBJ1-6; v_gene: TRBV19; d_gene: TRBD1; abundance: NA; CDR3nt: TGTGCCAGTAGTGCCGGGACAGGGGAGTCACCCCTCCACTTT; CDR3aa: CASSAGTGESPLHF
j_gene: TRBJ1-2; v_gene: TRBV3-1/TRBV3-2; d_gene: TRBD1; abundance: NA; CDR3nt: TGTGCCAGCAGCCAAGAATGGGACAGGGGGCTTTACTTC; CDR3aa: CASSQEWDRGLYF
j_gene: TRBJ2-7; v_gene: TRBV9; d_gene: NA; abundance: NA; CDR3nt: TGTGCCAGCAGCGTAGCAGGACACCCCTACGAGCAGTACTTC; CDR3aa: CASSVAGHPYEQYF
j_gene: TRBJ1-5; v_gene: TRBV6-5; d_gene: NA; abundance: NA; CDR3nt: TGTGCCAGCAGGCCGTCGGGGGGCTATCAGCCCCAGCATTTT; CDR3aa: CASRPSGGYQPQHF
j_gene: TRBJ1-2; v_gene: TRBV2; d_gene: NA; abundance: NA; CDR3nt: TGTGCCAGCAGGGAACCGGGATATCACGCCTATGGCTACACCTTC; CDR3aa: CASREPGYHAYGYTF
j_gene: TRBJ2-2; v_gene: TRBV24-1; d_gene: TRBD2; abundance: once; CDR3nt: TGTGCCACCAGTGATGCCTGGACTAGCATAGGGGAGCTGTTTTTT; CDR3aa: CATSDAWTSIGELFF
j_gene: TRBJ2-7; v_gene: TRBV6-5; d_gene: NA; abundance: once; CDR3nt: TGTGCTGCAAGGAGTGTGTCGGGCGAGCAGTACTTC; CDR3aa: CAARSVSGEQYF
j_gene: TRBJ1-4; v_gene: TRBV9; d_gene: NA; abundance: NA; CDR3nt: TGTGCCAGCAGCCAGGGACATGACAATGAAAAACTGTTTTTT; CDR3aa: CASSQGHDNEKLFF
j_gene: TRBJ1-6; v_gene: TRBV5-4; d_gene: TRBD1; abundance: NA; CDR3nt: TGTGCCAGCAGCTTGGAGGGGGCGAGGGACTTACCCCTCCACTTT; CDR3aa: CASSLEGARDLPLHF
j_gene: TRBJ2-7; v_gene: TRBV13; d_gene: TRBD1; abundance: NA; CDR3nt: TGTGCCAGCAGCCGGAAAGGGGACAGTTCCTACGAGCAGTACTTC; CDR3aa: CASSRKGDSSYEQYF
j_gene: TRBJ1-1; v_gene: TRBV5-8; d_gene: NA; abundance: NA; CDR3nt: TGTGCCAGCAGCTTGCCTCGAGGGGGGGGCACTGAAGCTTTCTTT; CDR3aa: CASSLPRGGGTEAFF
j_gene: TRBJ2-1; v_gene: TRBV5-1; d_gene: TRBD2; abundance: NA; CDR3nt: TGCGCCAGCAGCTTGGTGGGGACTATTACGGGCTCCTACAATGAGCAGTTCTTC; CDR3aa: CASSLVGTITGSYNEQFF
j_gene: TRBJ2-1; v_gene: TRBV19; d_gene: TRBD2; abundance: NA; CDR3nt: TGTGCCAGTAGTATAATCGGGGGGGATGAGCAGTTCTTC; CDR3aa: CASSIIGGDEQFF
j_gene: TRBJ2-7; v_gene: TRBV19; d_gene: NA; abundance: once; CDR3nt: TGTGCCAGTAGTATAAGCAGGGGTAGCCTCGAGCAGTACTTC; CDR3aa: CASSISRGSLEQYF
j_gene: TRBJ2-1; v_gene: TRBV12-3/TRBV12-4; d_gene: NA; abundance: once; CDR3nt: TGTGCCAGCAGTTTATCTTCTAGTGAGCAGTTCTTC; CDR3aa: CASSLSSSEQFF
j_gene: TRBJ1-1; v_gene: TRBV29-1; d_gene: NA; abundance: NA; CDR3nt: TGCAGCGTGTGCCCAGGCATCACTGAAGCTTTCTTT; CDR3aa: CSVCPGITEAFF
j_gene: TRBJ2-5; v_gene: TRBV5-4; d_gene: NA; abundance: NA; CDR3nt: TGTGCCAGCAGCTTCGGCGAGCGGACCCAGTACTTC; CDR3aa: CASSFGERTQYF
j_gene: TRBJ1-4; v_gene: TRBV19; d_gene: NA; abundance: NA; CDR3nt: TGTGCCAGTAGTATAAACAGGGTTGAAAAACTGTTTTTT; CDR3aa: CASSINRVEKLFF
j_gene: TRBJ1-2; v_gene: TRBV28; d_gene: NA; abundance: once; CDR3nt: TGTGCCAGCAGTTTACCTGTGCCGGGAAACGGCTACACCTTC; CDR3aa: CASSLPVPGNGYTF
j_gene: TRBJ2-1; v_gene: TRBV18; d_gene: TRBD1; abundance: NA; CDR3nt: TGTGCCAGCTCCATCACCAGACAGGGAAGCAATGAGCAGTTCTTC; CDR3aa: CASSITRQGSNEQFF
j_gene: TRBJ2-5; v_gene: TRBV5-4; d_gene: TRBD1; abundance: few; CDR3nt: TGTGCCAGCAGCTTGGAGGGGGCCGCTCGGGAGACCCAGTACTTC; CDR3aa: CASSLEGAARETQYF
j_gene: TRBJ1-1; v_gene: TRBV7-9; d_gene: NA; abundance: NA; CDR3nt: TGTGCCAGCAGCTTAGCGCCGGGGGGCGGTGAAGCTTTCTTT; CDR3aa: CASSLAPGGGEAFF
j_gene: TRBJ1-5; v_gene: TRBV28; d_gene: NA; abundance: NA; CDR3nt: TGTGCCAGCAGTTTATCTCGCGGGCCCCAGCATTTT; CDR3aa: CASSLSRGPQHF
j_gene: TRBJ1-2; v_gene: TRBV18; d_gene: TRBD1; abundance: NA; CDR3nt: TGTGCCAGCTCACCGCGGGACAGGGGTTACTATGGCTACACCTTC; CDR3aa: CASSPRDRGYYGYTF
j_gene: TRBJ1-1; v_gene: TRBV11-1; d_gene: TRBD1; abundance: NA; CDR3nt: TGTGCCAGCAGCTTAGAGGGACAGATGAACACTGAAGCTTTCTTT; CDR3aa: CASSLEGQMNTEAFF